The 25 T cell receptor beta chains listed next were all sequenced from one sample in a study of blood T cell repertoires in COVID-19. Method: immunoSEQ multiplex PCR; TCRdb's copy keeps in-frame clones and lacks some. The sample has fewer than 250,000 clones, around four fifths seen once. Sequencing used peripheral blood. These receptors all stem from a woman in her sixties or seventies with active or convalescent COVID-19.

V is TRBV5-1 and J is TRBJ1-6; 9 bases agree with TRBD1. The CDR3 totals 15 residues. The J segment lost 7 bases and the V segment lost 4 bases, leaving 6 bases of the junction unmatched. CDR1 and CDR2 (germline): SGHRS, YFSETQ. The CDR3 coding sequence is TGCGCCAGCAGCCCCACAGGGGGCAGCAATTCACCCCTCCACTTT. Protein: CASSPTGGSNSPLHF. Full variable domain (rest looked up from reference TRBV5-1 and TRBJ1-6): KAGVTQTPRYLIKTRGQQVTLSCSPISGHRSVSWYQQTPGQGLQFLFEYFSETQRNKGNFPGRFSGRQFSNSRSEMNVSTLELGDSALYLCASSPTGGSNSPLHFGNGTRLTVT.

The V call is TRBV18, the J call TRBJ1-1; D is uncertain. Trimming removed 1 base from V and 3 bases from J, with 9 bases in between. The CDR3 has 14 amino acids. Germline V gives CDR1 KGHSH, CDR2 LQKENI. The CDR3 coding sequence is TGTGCCAGCTCACCACAGGGAGGCGACACTGAAGCTTTCTTT. It codes for CASSPQGGDTEAFF.

This clone appeared a single time. The V call is TRBV11-3, the J call TRBJ1-5; 7 bases line up with TRBD1. V lost 0 bases and J lost 7; bases outside the gene matches: 6. The CDR3 is made up of 15 amino acids. The germline V gene has CDR1 SGHNT and CDR2 YENEEA. Here the CDR3 reads CASSLDLTGKQPQHF. The CDR3 bases are TGTGCCAGCAGCTTAGATCTGACAGGGAAACAGCCCCAGCATTTT. Drawing the rest from reference TRBV11-3 and TRBJ1-5, the complete variable domain is EAGVVQSPRYKIIEKKQPVAFWCNPISGHNTLYWYLQNLGQGPELLIRYENEEAVDDSQLPKDRFSAERLKGVDSTLKIQPAELGDSAVYLCASSLDLTGKQPQHFGDGTRLSIL.

This chain uses TRBV7-8 with TRBJ1-1; D might be TRBD1 (5 bases). Trimming shortened V by 3 bases and J by 1 base, and 21 bases separated the two germline ends. The CDR3 has 18 amino acids. Germline CDR1 and CDR2: SGHVS and FQNEAQ. The CDR3 region has the DNA TGTGCCAGCAGCTTGGAGCTTGGAAGGGGCTTGAGGAACACTGAAGCTTTCTTT. Amino acids: CASSLELGRGLRNTEAFF. The full variable domain, in which reference TRBV7-8 and TRBJ1-1 provide the parts outside the CDR3, is GAGVSQSPRYKVAKRGQDVALRCDPISGHVSLFWYQQALGQGPEFLTYFQNEAQLDKSGLPSDRFFAERPEGSVSTLKIQRTQQEDSAVYLCASSLELGRGLRNTEAFFGQGTRLTVV.

The V call is TRBV5-1, the J call TRBJ1-5, with D maybe TRBD1 (6 bases). V lost 0 bases to trimming and J lost 6 bases, with 13 bases between them. The germline CDR1 and CDR2 sequences are SGHRS and YFSETQ. The CDR3 extends over 15 amino acids. The CDR3 spells CASSLEPGEGQPQHF. For the CDR3, the DNA is TGCGCCAGCAGCTTGGAGCCAGGGGAGGGTCAGCCCCAGCATTTT.

The V and J genes are TRBV6-5 and TRBJ1-4, with TRBD1 identical over 8 bases. CDR3 length: 15 amino acids. With 7 bases clipped from V and 5 bases from J, the junction kept 9 bases outside the gene matches. The germline CDR1 and CDR2 sequences are MNHEY and SVGAGI. CDR3 nucleotide sequence: TGTGCCAGCAAATTGGGGGACAGGTCGAATGAAAAACTGTTTTTT. Encoded protein: CASKLGDRSNEKLFF.

The rearrangement links TRBV5-4 to TRBJ1-2; no clear D. V was clipped by 4 bases and J by 6 bases, with 22 bases between them. This CDR3 has 16 amino acids. CDR1 is SGHNT and CDR2 is YYREEE in the germline V gene (reference sequence). CDR3 nucleotides: TGTGCCAGCAGCGCACGACCCAGACAATTATCCCATGGCTACACCTTC. It yields the protein CASSARPRQLSHGYTF.

This clone was seen only once. This chain links TRBV5-4 with TRBJ2-5; a possible D gene is TRBD2 (6 bases). The CDR3 covers 14 residues. V was shortened by 5 bases and J by 5 bases, with 16 bases between the two germline ends. Per germline, CDR1 SGHNT and CDR2 YYREEE (reference sequence). CDR3 DNA: TGTGCCAGCAGTCAGCAGCGGAGGGTGGAGACCCAGTACTTC. Amino acid sequence: CASSQQRRVETQYF. Looking up the rest from reference TRBV5-4 and TRBJ2-5 gives the full variable domain: ETGVTQSPTHLIKTRGQQVTLRCSSQSGHNTVSWYQQALGQGPQFIFQYYREEENGRGNFPPRFSGLQFPNYSSELNVNALELDDSALYLCASSQQRRVETQYFGPGTRLLVL.

This clone was counted a few times. V is TRBV7-9 and J is TRBJ2-3, with no clear D. Trimming pared 1 base from V and 5 bases from J, leaving 13 bases between. Germline CDR1 and CDR2: SEHNR and FQNEAQ (reference sequence). CDR3 length: 15 amino acids. CDR3 coding DNA: TGTGCCAGCAGCTTAGTTGGCTCCTCGGGAGATACGCAGTATTTT. It is translated as CASSLVGSSGDTQYF.

The J gene is TRBJ2-1, the V gene TRBV2; 14 nucleotides agree with TRBD2. V shed 7 bases, J shed 10 bases, and the junction held 9 bases outside the gene matches. CDR1 is SNHLY and CDR2 is FYNNEI in the germline V gene. This CDR3 is built from 15 residues. This CDR3 is CASTTGLAGGMEQFF. In nucleotides, the CDR3 is TGTGCCAGCACTACAGGACTAGCGGGGGGTATGGAGCAGTTCTTC. The whole variable domain, filled in from reference TRBV2 and TRBJ2-1, reads EPEVTQTPSHQVTQMGQEVILRCVPISNHLYFYWYRQILGQKVEFLVSFYNNEISEKSEIFDDQFSVERPDGSNFTLKIRSTKLEDSAMYFCASTTGLAGGMEQFFGPGTRLTVL.

This rearrangement joins TRBV29-1 to TRBJ1-1; TRBD1 matches at 9 bases. The junction had 8 bases not matched to a gene; V was cut back by 1 base and J by 5 bases. The length of the CDR3 is 15 residues. Germline-derived CDR1 and CDR2 are SQVTM and ANQGSEA. The CDR3 sequence is CSVEGTGGGGTEAFF. The CDR3 DNA reads as TGCAGCGTTGAAGGTACAGGGGGCGGAGGGACTGAAGCTTTCTTT.

The chain joins TRBV7-3 to TRBJ1-1; 8 bases fit TRBD1. V shed 2 bases, J shed 3 bases, and the junction held 8 bases outside the gene matches. Per the germline V gene, CDR1 is SGHTA and CDR2 is FQGTGA. The CDR3 runs 16 residues. CDR3 residues: CASSLQGAPVDTEAFF. CDR3 DNA: TGTGCCAGCAGCTTACAGGGGGCCCCGGTAGACACTGAAGCTTTCTTT. The entire variable domain, with the rest obtained from reference TRBV7-3 and TRBJ1-1, is as follows: GAGVSQTPSNKVTEKGKYVELRCDPISGHTALYWYRQSLGQGPEFLIYFQGTGAADDSGLPNDRFFAVRPEGSVSTLKIQRTERGDSAVYLCASSLQGAPVDTEAFFGQGTRLTVV.

This chain connects TRBV4-1 to TRBJ2-1, with D perhaps TRBD1 (5 bases). V lost 0 bases and J 1 base, leaving 10 bases between the germline ends. This CDR3 is built from 16 residues. The germline gives CDR1 MGHRA, CDR2 YSYEKL. CDR3 coding DNA: TGCGCCAGCAGCCAAGATCTGACAGTTTCCTACAATGAGCAGTTCTTC. Translating it yields CASSQDLTVSYNEQFF.

The rearrangement uses TRBV19 and TRBJ2-5; TRBD2 agrees at 9 bases. Germline lookup yields CDR1 LNHDA and CDR2 SQIVND (reference sequence). With V trimmed by 7 bases and J by 1 base, 4 bases remained unmatched. This CDR3 spans 14 amino acids. In DNA, the CDR3 is TGTGCCAGTAATAGCGGGGGATCCCAAGAGACCCAGTACTTC. Protein sequence: CASNSGGSQETQYF.

The chain employs TRBV24-1 and TRBJ2-1, with 11 positions matching TRBD2. V was pared by 3 bases and J by 7 bases, with 10 bases of the junction left unmatched. The CDR3 spans 17 residues. Germline V gene data show CDR1 as KGHDR and CDR2 as SFDVKD. CDR3 protein: CATSDTLSGGARNEQFF. For the CDR3, the DNA is TGTGCCACCAGTGATACCCTTAGCGGGGGGGCCAGAAATGAGCAGTTCTTC.

Here the CDR3 DNA reads TGTGCCAGCAGCTTGGTAACCGTACGCAGTAATGAAAAACTGTTTTTT. Translating gives CASSLVTVRSNEKLFF. V gene TRBV5-6 combines with J gene TRBJ1-4; unclear D gene. The CDR3 covers 16 residues. The V end was cut by 0 bases, the J end by 4 bases, with 13 bases between. Germline CDR1 is SGHDT and CDR2 is YYEEEE. The full variable domain, with the rest looked up from reference TRBV5-6 and TRBJ1-4, is DAGVTQSPTHLIKTRGQQVTLRCSPKSGHDTVSWYQQALGQGPQFIFQYYEEEERQRGNFPDRFSGHQFPNYSSELNVNALLLGDSALYLCASSLVTVRSNEKLFFGSGTQLSVL.

The sample holds many counts of this clone. This chain connects TRBV7-9 to TRBJ2-3, with D uncertain. The CDR3 has 13 amino acids. V was cut by 5 bases and J by 4 bases, with 10 bases left in between. Per germline, CDR1 SEHNR and CDR2 FQNEAQ (reference sequence). In DNA form, the CDR3 reads TGTGCCAGCAGCGCCTCGGGTTCAGATACGCAGTATTTT. Amino acids: CASSASGSDTQYF.

Only one count was recorded for this clone. This sequence joins TRBV7-9 and TRBJ2-2; no definite D call. V shed 2 bases and J shed 5 bases, with 12 bases lying between them. Germline V gene lookup returns CDR1 SEHNR and CDR2 FQNEAQ (reference sequence). This CDR3 is built from 15 residues. The CDR3 here is CASSLNSGGTGELFF. The CDR3 coding sequence is TGTGCCAGCAGCTTAAACTCCGGCGGTACCGGGGAGCTGTTTTTT.

The CDR3 nucleotides are TGTGCCAGCAGCAGTCTAGCGGGGGGGCCGGGAGATACGCAGTATTTT. This translates into CASSSLAGGPGDTQYF. V gene TRBV3-1 (or the pseudogene TRBV3-2) combines with J gene TRBJ2-3, with 12 bases aligning to TRBD2. This CDR3 spans 16 amino acids. J gave up 5 bases and V 5 bases, and 8 bases lay outside the gene matches. CDR1 and CDR2 (germline): LGHDT, YNNKEL (reference sequence).

The chain is built from TRBV14 and TRBJ2-5; 14 bases fit TRBD2. The V and J ends lost 4 bases and 4 bases, in that order; junction bases with no gene match: 5. The CDR3 sequence is 16 residues long. Germline V gene data show CDR1 as SGHDN and CDR2 as FVKESK. The CDR3 bases are TGTGCCAGCAGCCTTGGGACTAGCGGGGGAATAGAGACCCAGTACTTC. This translates into CASSLGTSGGIETQYF.

There are a few counts of this clone. CDR3 bases: TGTGCCAGCGGTACGGACACCGGGGAGCTGTTTTTT. It specifies CASGTDTGELFF. The rearrangement uses TRBV4-2 and TRBJ2-2; D is uncertain. Germline lookup yields CDR1 LGHNA and CDR2 YNFKEQ. The ends were cut back, 8 bases at V and 3 bases at J, with 7 bases in the middle. The CDR3 length is 12 residues.

This sequence joins TRBV5-6 and TRBJ2-2, with D possibly matching TRBD2 (5 bases). V was cut by 6 bases and J by 4 bases, with 13 bases left in between. Germline-derived CDR1 and CDR2 are SGHDT and YYEEEE. This CDR3 contains 14 residues. The CDR3 nucleotides are TGTGCCAGCACCCGCCTAGCTCTCACCGGGGAGCTGTTTTTT. Protein product: CASTRLALTGELFF.

This clone was recorded only once. V usage is TRBV5-3 and J usage is TRBJ1-1, with D uncertain. TRBV5-3 is identified as an open reading frame with a role that is uncertain. Trimming shortened V by 4 bases and J by 1 base, and 14 bases separated the two germline ends. The CDR3 covers 15 residues. CDR3 DNA sequence: TGTGCCAGAAGCCGCCTTGGGAGAAGGAACACTGAAGCTTTCTTT. Its protein product is CARSRLGRRNTEAFF.

This chain uses TRBV15 with TRBJ2-2; D unclear. From germline, CDR1 is LNHNV and CDR2 YYDKDF (reference sequence). This CDR3 contains 12 residues. V dropped 5 bases and J dropped 6 bases, with 7 bases sitting between them. CDR3 protein: CATSSRPGELFF. The CDR3 nucleotides are TGTGCCACCAGCTCTAGGCCCGGGGAGCTGTTTTTT.

The chain joins TRBV6-5 to TRBJ1-1; D might be TRBD1 (6 bases). Germline V gene data show CDR1 as MNHEY and CDR2 as SVGAGI. Trimming took 8 bases from V and 8 from J, leaving 15 bases between them. CDR3 size: 12 residues. The CDR3 is CASLKRGAEAFF. Here the CDR3 DNA reads TGTGCCAGCCTAAAGCGGGGGGCAGAAGCTTTCTTT.